This T cell receptor (beta chain) was identified in a study of blood T cells in healthy people across ages. Points from the study as a whole: Among long-lived donors, naive CD4+ cells were more numerous and diversity higher than in aged donors.

V was pared by 1 base and J by 7 bases, with 18 bases between. This CDR3 region has 16 residues. From germline, CDR1 is SGHKS and CDR2 YYEKEE (reference sequence). Sample-barcoded 5' priming and a J-beta primer mix drove a second PCR of 7 to 11 cycles. TCRdb redid the calling of the 5' RACE reads with MiXCR, one entry per CDR3 protein. The table has around 870,000 distinct CDR3 sequences, less than 35% seen once; the top ten hold roughly 17%. This clonotype appeared a single time. Antigen: not known. No fewer than 6 micrograms of total RNA were isolated from every sample. The rearrangement joins TRBV5-5 to TRBJ1-3; D may be TRBD1 (5 bases). The sample taken for sequencing was blood. The source of this sequence is a woman older than 75 in good health. The CDR3 sequence is CASSLIGHPSPNTIYF. Here the CDR3 DNA reads TGTGCCAGCAGCTTGATAGGACATCCTTCACCGAACACCATATATTTT.